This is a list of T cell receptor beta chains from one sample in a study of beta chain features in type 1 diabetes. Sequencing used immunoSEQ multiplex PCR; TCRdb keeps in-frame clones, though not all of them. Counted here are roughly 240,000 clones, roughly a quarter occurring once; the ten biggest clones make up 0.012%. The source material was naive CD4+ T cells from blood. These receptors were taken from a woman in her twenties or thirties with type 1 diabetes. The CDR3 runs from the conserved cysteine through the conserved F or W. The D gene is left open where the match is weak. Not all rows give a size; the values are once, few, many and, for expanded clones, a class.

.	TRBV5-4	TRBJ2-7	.	CASSESGWDEQYF	TGTGCCAGCAGCGAGAGCGGCTGGGACGAGCAGTACTTC
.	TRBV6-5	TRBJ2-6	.	CASSSRRVTGANVLTF	TGTGCCAGCAGTTCACGCAGGGTTACCGGGGCCAACGTCCTGACTTTC
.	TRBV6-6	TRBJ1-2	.	CASSPRGGHGYTF	TGTGCCAGCAGCCCCCGAGGAGGGCACGGCTACACCTTC
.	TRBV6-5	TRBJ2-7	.	CASSYILSGSYEQYF	TGTGCCAGCAGTTACATACTTTCCGGCTCCTACGAGCAGTACTTC
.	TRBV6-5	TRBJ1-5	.	CASSQGQINQPQHF	TGTGCCAGCAGTCAGGGGCAGATCAATCAGCCCCAGCATTTT
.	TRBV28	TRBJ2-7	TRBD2	CASSGAGPSGSYEQYF	TGTGCCAGCAGTGGCGCCGGGCCTAGCGGGAGTTACGAGCAGTACTTC
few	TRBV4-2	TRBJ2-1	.	CASSHPGAVEQFF	TGTGCCAGCAGCCACCCAGGGGCCGTTGAGCAGTTCTTC
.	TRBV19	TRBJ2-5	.	CASSTTKATQETQYF	TGTGCCAGTAGTACGACTAAGGCAACCCAAGAGACCCAGTACTTC
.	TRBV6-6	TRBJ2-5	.	CASSYTGGDETQYF	TGTGCCAGCAGTTACACAGGGGGGGATGAGACCCAGTACTTC
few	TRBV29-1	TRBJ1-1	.	CSVGTVLNTEAFF	TGCAGCGTTGGGACAGTTCTGAACACTGAAGCTTTCTTT
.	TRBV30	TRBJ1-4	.	CAWRNAGVEKLFF	TGTGCCTGGAGGAACGCAGGGGTTGAAAAACTGTTTTTT
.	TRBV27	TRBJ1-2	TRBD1	CASSLGPGQATNYGYTF	TGTGCCAGCAGTTTAGGGCCGGGACAGGCTACTAACTATGGCTACACCTTC
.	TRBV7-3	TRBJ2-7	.	CASSSGGPGNEQYF	TGTGCCAGCAGTTCCGGAGGGCCGGGGAACGAGCAGTACTTC
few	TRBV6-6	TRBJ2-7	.	CASSYGGIPYEQYF	TGTGCCAGCAGTTACGGCGGGATTCCCTACGAGCAGTACTTC
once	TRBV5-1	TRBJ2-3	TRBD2	CASSLVLAGGTDTQYF	TGCGCCAGCAGCTTGGTTTTGGCGGGAGGCACAGATACGCAGTATTTT
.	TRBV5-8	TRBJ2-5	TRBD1	CASRYRGETQYF	TGTGCCAGCAGATACAGGGGGGAGACCCAGTACTTC
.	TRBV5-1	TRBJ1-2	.	CASSLGQSYGYTF	TGCGCCAGCAGCTTGGGACAGAGTTATGGCTACACCTTC
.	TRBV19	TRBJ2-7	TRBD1	CASSGQGGSEQYF	TGTGCCAGTAGCGGACAGGGGGGCAGTGAGCAGTACTTC
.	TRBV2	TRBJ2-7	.	CASRAQGRGYEQYF	TGTGCCAGCAGGGCCCAGGGAAGAGGCTACGAGCAGTACTTC
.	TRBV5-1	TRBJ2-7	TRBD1	CASSERTGPLTYEQYF	TGCGCCAGCAGCGAAAGGACAGGGCCTCTAACCTACGAGCAGTACTTC
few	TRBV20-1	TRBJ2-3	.	CSAARDIVQYF	TGCAGTGCCGCTCGGGACATAGTGCAGTATTTT